This entry features one T cell receptor (beta chain) sequence. Primers for the PCR totalled 60 Vbeta and 13 Jbeta. Repertoires were generated with immunoSEQ multiplex PCR, while TCRdb's copy carries only in-frame clones and drops some. This table holds approximately 91,000 clones, approximately 69% found once. The source of the sample is a study of cytomegalovirus exposure and HLA in healthy donors. V trimming: 2 bases; J trimming: 0 bases; junction bases outside the gene matches: 4. This CDR3 is 16 amino acids long. Germline lookup yields CDR1 LNHNV and CDR2 YYDKDF (reference sequence). The study sampled nominally healthy donors, though unrecorded immune exposures were likely.

What was sequenced was PBMCs. The clonotype comes from a female donor in good health and CMV-seronegative. The chain combines TRBV15 with TRBJ2-3, with TRBD2 matching over 8 bases. The CDR3 loop is CATSRQSGRSTDTQYF. The CDR3 coding sequence is TGTGCCACCAGCAGACAAAGCGGGAGAAGCACAGATACGCAGTATTTT.